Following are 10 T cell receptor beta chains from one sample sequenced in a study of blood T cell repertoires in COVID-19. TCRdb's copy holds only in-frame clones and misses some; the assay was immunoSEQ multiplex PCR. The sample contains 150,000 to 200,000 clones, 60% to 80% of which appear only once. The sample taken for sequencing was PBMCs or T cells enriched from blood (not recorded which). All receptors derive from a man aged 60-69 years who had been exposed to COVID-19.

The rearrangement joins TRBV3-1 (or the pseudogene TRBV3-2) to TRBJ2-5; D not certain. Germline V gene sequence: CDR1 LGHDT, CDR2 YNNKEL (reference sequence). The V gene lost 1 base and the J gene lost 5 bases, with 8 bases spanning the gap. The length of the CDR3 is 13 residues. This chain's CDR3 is CASSQVPGETQYF. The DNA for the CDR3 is TGTGCCAGCAGCCAAGTCCCCGGGGAGACCCAGTACTTC.

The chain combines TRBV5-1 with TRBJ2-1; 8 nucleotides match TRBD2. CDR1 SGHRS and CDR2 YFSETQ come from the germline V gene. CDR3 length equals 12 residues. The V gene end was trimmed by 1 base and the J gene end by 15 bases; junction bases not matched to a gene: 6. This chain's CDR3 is CASSLSGAGGFF. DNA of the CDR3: TGCGCCAGCAGCTTGAGCGGCGCGGGGGGGTTCTTC. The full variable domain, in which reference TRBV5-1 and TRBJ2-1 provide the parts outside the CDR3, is KAGVTQTPRYLIKTRGQQVTLSCSPISGHRSVSWYQQTPGQGLQFLFEYFSETQRNKGNFPGRFSGRQFSNSRSEMNVSTLELGDSALYLCASSLSGAGGFFGPGTRLTVL.

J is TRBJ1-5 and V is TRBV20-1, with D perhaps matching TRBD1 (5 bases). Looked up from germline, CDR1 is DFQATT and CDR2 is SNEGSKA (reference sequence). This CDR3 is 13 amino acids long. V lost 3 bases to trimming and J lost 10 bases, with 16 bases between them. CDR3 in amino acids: CSASGAGKGPQHF. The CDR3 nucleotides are TGCAGTGCTAGTGGCGCAGGGAAAGGCCCCCAGCATTTT.

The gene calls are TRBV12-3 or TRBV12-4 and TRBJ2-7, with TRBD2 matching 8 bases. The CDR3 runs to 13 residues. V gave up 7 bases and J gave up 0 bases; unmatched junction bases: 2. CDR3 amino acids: CASTTSDSYEQYF. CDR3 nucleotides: TGTGCCAGCACGACTAGCGACTCCTACGAGCAGTACTTC.

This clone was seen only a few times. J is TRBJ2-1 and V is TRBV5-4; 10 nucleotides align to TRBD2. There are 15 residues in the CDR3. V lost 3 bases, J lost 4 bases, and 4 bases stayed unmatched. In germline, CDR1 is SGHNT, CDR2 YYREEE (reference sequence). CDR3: CASSYGTSEYNEQFF. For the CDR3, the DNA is TGTGCCAGCAGCTACGGGACTAGCGAGTACAATGAGCAGTTCTTC.

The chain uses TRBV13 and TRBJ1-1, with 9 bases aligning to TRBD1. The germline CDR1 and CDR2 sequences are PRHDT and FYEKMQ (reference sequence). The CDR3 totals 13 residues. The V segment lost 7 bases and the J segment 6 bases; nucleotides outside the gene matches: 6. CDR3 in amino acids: CASTNRGLAEAFF. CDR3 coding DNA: TGTGCCAGCACCAACAGGGGGCTGGCTGAAGCTTTCTTT.

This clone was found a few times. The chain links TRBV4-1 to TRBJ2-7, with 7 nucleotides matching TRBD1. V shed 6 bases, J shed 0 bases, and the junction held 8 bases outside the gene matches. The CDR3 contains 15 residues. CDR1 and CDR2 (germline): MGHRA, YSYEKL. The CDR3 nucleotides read TGCGCCAGCAGTCACAGGGGTGAGAGCTCCTACGAGCAGTACTTC. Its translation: CASSHRGESSYEQYF.

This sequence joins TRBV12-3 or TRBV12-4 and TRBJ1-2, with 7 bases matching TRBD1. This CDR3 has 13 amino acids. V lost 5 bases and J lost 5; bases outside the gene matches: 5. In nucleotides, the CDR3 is TGTGCCAGCAGTCGACAGGGAATTTATGGCTACACCTTC. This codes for CASSRQGIYGYTF.

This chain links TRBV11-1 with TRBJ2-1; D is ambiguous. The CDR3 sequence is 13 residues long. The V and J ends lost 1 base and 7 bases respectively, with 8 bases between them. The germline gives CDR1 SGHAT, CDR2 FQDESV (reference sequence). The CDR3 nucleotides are TGTGCCAGCAGCTTAGGGCTGCAGAATGAGCAGTTCTTC. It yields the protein CASSLGLQNEQFF.

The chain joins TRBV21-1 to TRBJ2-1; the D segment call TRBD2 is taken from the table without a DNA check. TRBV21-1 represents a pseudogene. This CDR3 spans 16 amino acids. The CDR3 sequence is CASSKMARMGAGEQFF. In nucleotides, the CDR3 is TGTGCCAGCAGCAAAATGGCCCGCATGGGTGCGGGTGAGCAGTTCTTC.